The clone carrying this T cell receptor beta chain was seen at least ten times. V was clipped by 1 base and J by 5 bases, with 7 bases between them. The CDR3 has 13 residues. This specimen belongs to a study of post-analysis software for immune sequencing data. Study as a whole: Included courses were relapsing-remitting and secondary progressive multiple sclerosis; progressive-relapsing multiple sclerosis was also included.

Carried by the TCR beta cDNA libraries were unique molecular identifiers. A single record per CDR3 protein comes from TCRdb applying MiXCR to the PCR reads. Of some 160,000 distinct CDR3 sequences in the sample, around 34% were seen once. This sample comprised blood, obtained after autologous hematopoietic stem cell transplantation. V and J are TRBV12-3 or TRBV12-4 and TRBJ2-3; no clear D. This receptor was identified in a girl aged 5 to 17 with multiple sclerosis. As DNA, the CDR3 is TGTGCCAGCAGTTTAGGCATGGTAGATACGCAGTATTTT. Translating gives CASSLGMVDTQYF.